Below are 29 T cell receptor beta chains sequenced from a single sample in a study of shared clonotypes between healthy human individuals. Produced via immunoSEQ multiplex PCR; TCRdb's table is partial and in-frame only. Altogether about 79,000 clones are present, about 61% being singletons, with the ten largest covering about 51%. The specimen sequenced was memory CD8+ T cells sorted from blood. Subset meaning: CD45RO+ cells pooled with CCR7-negative TemRA cells. These receptors all stem from a man younger than 45 in good health.

This clone was detected a few times. At the DNA level, this CDR3 is encoded by other sequences in the same sample as well. The V call is TRBV5-1, the J call TRBJ1-1; D uncertain. The CDR3 contains 13 residues. Deletions cut 0 bases from V and 1 base from J, with 4 bases between. CDR1 and CDR2 from the germline V gene are SGHRS and YFSETQ. CDR3 residues: CASSLEGNTEAFF. In DNA, the CDR3 is TGCGCCAGCAGCTTGGAAGGGAACACTGAAGCTTTCTTT.

This chain joins TRBV27 and TRBJ1-5; TRBD1 is a possible D gene (5 bases). This CDR3 spans 15 amino acids. Germline loops: CDR1 MNHEY, CDR2 SMNVEV (reference sequence). V lost 2 bases and J 7 bases, leaving 15 bases between the germline ends. The CDR3 DNA sequence: TGTGCCAGCAGTTTAAAGGGACTTTCTAGGCAGCCCCAGCATTTT. It codes for CASSLKGLSRQPQHF.

There are many counts of this clone. The chain uses TRBV13 and TRBJ2-3; a weak D match, TRBD2 (5 bases). V lost 3 bases and J lost 6, with 13 bases in between. This CDR3 is 14 amino acids long. Looked up from germline, CDR1 is PRHDT and CDR2 is FYEKMQ (reference sequence). CDR3 nucleotide sequence: TGTGCCAGCAGCTTGGCAGTGGAGCGGGATACGCAGTATTTT. Translation gives CASSLAVERDTQYF.

The V and J genes are TRBV7-8 and TRBJ1-5; no definite D call. Looked up from germline, CDR1 is SGHVS and CDR2 is FQNEAQ. This CDR3 comprises 14 residues. Trimming took 5 bases from V and 4 from J, leaving 12 bases between them. CDR3 coding DNA: TGTGCCAGCAGCCCTATGGCTATTAATCAGCCCCAGCATTTT. It translates to CASSPMAINQPQHF.

V is TRBV27 and J is TRBJ2-7; D ambiguous. The CDR3 extends over 15 amino acids. Per the germline V gene, CDR1 is MNHEY and CDR2 is SMNVEV (reference sequence). The V end was cut by 6 bases, the J end by 2 bases, with 17 bases between. CDR3 loop: CASRPEVNPAYEQYF. CDR3 nucleotides: TGTGCCAGCAGACCGGAAGTTAACCCAGCCTACGAGCAGTACTTC.

The rearrangement links TRBV5-6 to TRBJ1-5; 9 positions agree with TRBD1. The CDR3 extends over 15 amino acids. The junction had 6 bases not matched to a gene; V was cut back by 3 bases and J by 5 bases. Germline CDR1 and CDR2: SGHDT and YYEEEE. CDR3 sequence reads: CASSYGQGRYQPQHF. As DNA, the CDR3 is TGTGCCAGCAGCTACGGACAGGGGAGATATCAGCCCCAGCATTTT.

The rearrangement uses TRBV4-3 and TRBJ2-7, with no clear D. Germline values: CDR1 LGHNA, CDR2 YSLEER. The length of the CDR3 is 12 residues. Trimming left V 5 bases short and J 3 bases short, with 8 bases between. CDR3 loop: CASSLSGYEQYF. The CDR3 DNA sequence: TGCGCCAGCAGCTTGTCCGGCTACGAGCAGTACTTC.

This chain links TRBV29-1 with TRBJ2-1, with a weak D call TRBD1 (5 bases). V was shortened by 3 bases and J by 9 bases, with 9 bases between the two germline ends. CDR1 and CDR2 (germline): SQVTM, ANQGSEA. This CDR3 is 11 amino acids long. The CDR3 region is CSVDRVGEQFF. In DNA form, the CDR3 reads TGCAGCGTTGACAGGGTGGGTGAGCAGTTCTTC.

CDR3 DNA sequence: TGTGCCAGCAGCCCCTGGGACAGGGGTCCGAATGAGCAGTTCTTC. Its protein is CASSPWDRGPNEQFF. J is TRBJ2-1 and V is TRBV7-1; 10 bases align to TRBD1. TRBV7-1 is treated as an ORF (open reading frame) with a function not yet certain. After removal of 5 bases from V and 7 bases from J, the junction contained 8 bases not matched to a gene. The CDR3 consists of 15 residues.

V and J are TRBV4-1 and TRBJ2-7; D is uncertain. Germline loops: CDR1 MGHRA, CDR2 YSYEKL. The CDR3 extends over 15 amino acids. Trimming stripped 2 bases from V and 3 bases from J, with 14 bases between. CDR3: CASSQIPGPSYEQYF. The DNA of the CDR3 is TGCGCCAGCAGCCAAATCCCGGGCCCCAGCTACGAGCAGTACTTC.

The chain couples TRBV29-1 to TRBJ2-5; D remains unclear. V was shortened by 6 bases and J by 4 bases, with 24 bases between the two germline ends. From germline, CDR1 is SQVTM and CDR2 ANQGSEA. The CDR3 runs to 16 residues. The CDR3 DNA reads as TGCAGCGTGTCCGCGGCGATAGGATCGTCGGTAGAGACCCAGTACTTC. It encodes CSVSAAIGSSVETQYF.

This sequence joins TRBV5-6 and TRBJ1-2, with D possibly TRBD1 on 5 matching bases. CDR1 and CDR2 (germline): SGHDT, YYEEEE. CDR3 length: 13 residues. V gave up 5 bases and J gave up 4 bases, with 12 bases separating them. DNA for the CDR3: TGTGCCAGCAGGGGGCGCGGCGGCTATGGCTACACCTTC. Amino acid sequence: CASRGRGGYGYTF.

This chain links TRBV7-3 with TRBJ2-7; 9 bases agree with TRBD1. V was pared by 5 bases and J by 4 bases, with 3 bases of the junction left unmatched. The CDR3 sequence is 13 residues long. The V gene's germline CDR1 is SGHTA and CDR2 FQGTGA. For the CDR3, the DNA is TGTGCCAGCAGCCACGGACAGGGGTACGAGCAGTACTTC. Its protein product is CASSHGQGYEQYF.

The rearrangement uses TRBV28 and TRBJ1-5; D uncertain. The CDR3 is made up of 15 amino acids. Germline CDR1 is MDHEN and CDR2 is SYDVKM. V shed 5 bases and J shed 7 bases, with 18 bases lying between them. The CDR3 is CASSPKAGYGQPQHF. The CDR3 DNA sequence: TGTGCCAGCAGTCCCAAGGCGGGGTACGGCCAGCCCCAGCATTTT.

The chain recombines TRBV10-2 with TRBJ1-1, with 11 bases lining up with TRBD1. V gave up 6 bases and J gave up 4 bases; unmatched junction bases: 4. The CDR3 is 14 residues long. CDR1 is WSHSY, CDR2 SAAADI, per germline. The CDR3 region is CASRSGTGGTEAFF. Written as DNA, the CDR3 is TGCGCCAGCAGATCCGGGACAGGGGGCACTGAAGCTTTCTTT.

The chain has TRBV25-1 and TRBJ2-5; D is unclear. The CDR3 is 13 amino acids. The V end lost 1 base, the J end lost 5 bases, and 8 bases lay between the germline ends. Germline lookup yields CDR1 MGHDK and CDR2 SYGVNS. CDR3 sequence reads: CASSEFVWETQYF. As DNA, the CDR3 is TGTGCCAGCAGTGAATTCGTGTGGGAGACCCAGTACTTC. Supplemented by reference TRBV25-1 and TRBJ2-5, the full variable domain reads EADIYQTPRYLVIGTGKKITLECSQTMGHDKMYWYQQDPGMELHLIHYSYGVNSTEKGDLSSESTVSRIRTEHFPLTLESARPSHTSQYLCASSEFVWETQYFGPGTRLLVL.

The chain couples TRBV28 to TRBJ2-2, with D unclear. This CDR3 region has 12 residues. V shed 5 bases and J shed 7 bases, with 8 bases lying between them. Germline V gives CDR1 MDHEN, CDR2 SYDVKM. The CDR3 DNA reads TGTGCCAGCAGTCCTTACGTCGGGGAGCTGTTTTTT. This codes for CASSPYVGELFF.

This rearrangement joins TRBV13 to TRBJ2-5; D remains ambiguous. The V end lost 0 bases, the J end lost 5 bases, and 7 bases lay between the germline ends. The germline CDR1 and CDR2 sequences are PRHDT and FYEKMQ (reference sequence). The CDR3 sequence is 13 residues long. This chain's CDR3 is CASSLGRWETQYF. The CDR3 DNA reads as TGTGCCAGCAGCTTAGGAAGGTGGGAGACCCAGTACTTC.

This clone was counted between two and nine times. The rearrangement links TRBV15 to TRBJ2-6; D might be TRBD2 (5 bases). Germline CDR1 is LNHNV and CDR2 is YYDKDF (reference sequence). V dropped 0 bases and J dropped 2 bases, with 8 bases sitting between them. The CDR3 is 16 residues long. The CDR3 here is CATSRDRETGANVLTF. CDR3 in DNA: TGTGCCACCAGCAGAGATAGGGAGACTGGGGCCAACGTCCTGACTTTC. The variable domain in full, completed from reference TRBV15 and TRBJ2-6, reads DAMVIQNPRYQVTQFGKPVTLSCSQTLNHNVMYWYQQKSSQAPKLLFHYYDKDFNNEADTPDNFQSRRPNTSFCFLDIRSPGLGDTAMYLCATSRDRETGANVLTFGAGSRLTVL.

This chain connects TRBV28 to TRBJ2-1; 8 bases align to TRBD2. Germline V gene sequence: CDR1 MDHEN, CDR2 SYDVKM. The length of the CDR3 is 16 residues. The junction had 10 bases not matched to a gene; V was cut back by 5 bases and J by 4 bases. The CDR3 DNA is TGTGCCAGCAGTGCGGGCGAGGCTAGCGGGTACAATGAGCAGTTCTTC. Translating gives CASSAGEASGYNEQFF.

The chain combines TRBV5-5 with TRBJ2-7; D remains ambiguous. The germline CDR1 and CDR2 sequences are SGHKS and YYEKEE (reference sequence). This CDR3 spans 15 amino acids. V shed 2 bases and J shed 1 base, with 13 bases lying between them. CDR3 region: CASSFADIGSYEQYF. The CDR3 region has the DNA TGTGCCAGCAGCTTTGCAGACATAGGATCCTACGAGCAGTACTTC.

With respect to this clone: Other DNA sequences from this sample encode an identical CDR3 as well. The chain combines TRBV5-6 with TRBJ1-5, with 7 bases that match TRBD1. CDR1 is SGHDT and CDR2 is YYEEEE in the germline V gene. This CDR3 contains 14 residues. J was trimmed by 3 bases and V by 2 bases; bases with no gene match: 2. CDR3 region: CASSFQGVNQPQHF. The CDR3 DNA is TGTGCCAGCAGCTTCCAGGGGGTCAATCAGCCCCAGCATTTT.

The J gene is TRBJ2-7, the V gene TRBV2; the match to TRBD2 covers 10 bases. The CDR3 runs to 16 residues. V lost 3 bases, J lost 4 bases, and 9 bases stayed unmatched. Germline V gene data show CDR1 as SNHLY and CDR2 as FYNNEI. As DNA, the CDR3 is TGTGCCAGCAGTGATCTTGGTACTAGCGGGATTTACGAGCAGTACTTC. It is translated as CASSDLGTSGIYEQYF.

The chain recombines TRBV28 with TRBJ2-7, with 7 bases aligning to TRBD2. CDR3 length: 11 amino acids. Germline V gene sequence: CDR1 MDHEN, CDR2 SYDVKM. The trim removed 11 bases at V and 3 bases at J, leaving 4 bases unmatched. CDR3 coding DNA: TGTGCCGGGGGGGATTACTACGAGCAGTACTTC. Amino acids: CAGGDYYEQYF. The variable domain in full, with the rest retrieved from reference TRBV28 and TRBJ2-7, is DVKVTQSSRYLVKRTGEKVFLECVQDMDHENMFWYRQDPGLGLRLIYFSYDVKMKEKGDIPEGYSVSREKKERFSLILESASTNQTSMYLCAGGDYYEQYFGPGTRLTVT.

The CDR3 bases are TGTGCCACTACCATCGACAGGGTCGGAAAAGAGACCCAGTACTTC. Its protein product is CATTIDRVGKETQYF. The chain is built from TRBV19 and TRBJ2-5, with 7 bases fitting TRBD1. V dropped 10 bases and J dropped 3; count of bases not matched to a gene: 14. The germline V gene has CDR1 LNHDA and CDR2 SQIVND (reference sequence). CDR3 length: 15 amino acids.

The J gene is TRBJ2-7, the V gene TRBV28; 10 bases are a match to TRBD2. In germline, CDR1 is MDHEN, CDR2 SYDVKM. With V trimmed by 5 bases and J by 3 bases, 7 bases remained unmatched. The CDR3 has 15 amino acids. Here the CDR3 DNA reads TGTGCCAGCAGTATATCAGCGGGAGGGGGCTACGAGCAGTACTTC. Its translation: CASSISAGGGYEQYF.

The chain combines TRBV7-2 with TRBJ1-1, with 10 bases aligning to TRBD1. Germline trimming cut 5 bases from V and 4 bases from J; bases unmatched to any gene: 10. This CDR3 spans 16 amino acids. CDR1 and CDR2 (germline): SGHTA, FQGNSA. This chain's CDR3 is CASSRTGGRIGTEAFF. In DNA form, the CDR3 reads TGTGCCAGCAGCCGGACAGGGGGGAGAATCGGCACTGAAGCTTTCTTT.

The gene calls are TRBV7-8 and TRBJ2-1; the D is unclear. Germline-derived CDR1 and CDR2 are SGHVS and FQNEAQ. V dropped 5 bases and J dropped 0 bases, with 11 bases sitting between them. The CDR3 runs to 15 residues. The CDR3 DNA reads as TGTGCCAGCAGCGCCCTAGAAAGCTCCTACAATGAGCAGTTCTTC. Its protein is CASSALESSYNEQFF.

The gene calls are TRBV5-1 and TRBJ1-1; no firm D call. V dropped 1 base and J dropped 2 bases, with 15 bases sitting between them. This CDR3 region has 16 residues. Germline V gives CDR1 SGHRS, CDR2 YFSETQ. The CDR3 region has the DNA TGCGCCAGCAGCTTGATAGGCTCGGGAGCCAACACTGAAGCTTTCTTT. It is translated as CASSLIGSGANTEAFF.